The following is a T cell receptor (beta chain) sequence with its context. The antigen remains undetermined. Primers: 60 Vbeta forward and 13 Jbeta reverse. Generated by immunoSEQ multiplex PCR, the TCRdb table keeps only in-frame clones and is missing some. The profile shows under 150,000 clones, 65% to 85% of them singletons. This specimen belongs to a study of cytomegalovirus exposure and HLA in healthy donors. Study at large: About 85 million unique TCR sequences came from HLA-typed donors in an early release.

The CDR3 totals 13 residues. V lost 4 bases to trimming and J lost 8 bases, with 14 bases between them. Germline CDR1 MNHEY, CDR2 SMNVEV (reference sequence). The study, taken as a whole, reports: Researchers reported in a later analysis that a missense DCLRE1C variant was tied to TCR beta V- and J-gene trimming. An assumption of roughly uniform sequencing depth across donors underlay the presence/absence analyses. It was confirmed in vitro that a few of the CMV-associated chains were specific for CMV antigens.

Material: PBMCs. The source of this sequence is a male donor in good health and CMV-seronegative. This chain joins TRBV27 and TRBJ1-1; possible D gene TRBD1, 6 bases. CDR3 DNA sequence: TGTGCCAGCAGTTCACTCCTTGGGACAGAAGCTTTCTTT. Encoded protein: CASSSLLGTEAFF.